Following are 22 T cell receptor beta chains from one sample sequenced in a study of shared clonotypes between healthy human individuals. Sequenced by immunoSEQ multiplex PCR; TCRdb stores in-frame clones only, minus some. The table records some 2.1 million clones, 80% to 95% of them present only once. CD45RO-negative CD8 cells positively selected for CCR7 made up the naive population, which excluded terminally differentiated effector memory CD45RA+ cells. Sequenced input: naive CD8+ T cells from PBMCs. Every receptor here comes from a man in his late teens or twenties in good health. Some clones in this sample may be carry-over from other donors' samples.

The chain employs TRBV5-3 and TRBJ1-5; D ambiguous. TRBV5-3 is placed among ORFs of uncertain function. This CDR3 has 16 amino acids. Trimming cost V 3 bases and J 0 bases, with 13 bases left between them. CDR3 loop: CARSWYLTYSNQPQHF. The CDR3 DNA reads as TGTGCCAGAAGCTGGTATTTGACCTATAGCAATCAGCCCCAGCATTTT.

The J gene is TRBJ1-2, the V gene TRBV27; D is ambiguous. Germline CDR1 MNHEY, CDR2 SMNVEV (reference sequence). The V end was cut by 8 bases, the J end by 9 bases, with 16 bases between. This CDR3 is 12 amino acids long. In DNA form, the CDR3 reads TGTGCCAGCGGCGGAGCCTTTGAGAGCTACACCTTC. This translates into CASGGAFESYTF.

About this clone itself: Other DNA sequences of this sample code for an identical CDR3. The chain joins TRBV19 to TRBJ2-7; a possible D gene is TRBD1 (6 bases). V gave up 3 bases and J gave up 2 bases, with 8 bases separating them. CDR1 and CDR2 from the germline V gene are LNHDA and SQIVND (reference sequence). The CDR3 has 13 amino acids. CDR3 nucleotides: TGTGCCAGTAGTATTACAGGGACCTACGAGCAGTACTTC. Protein product: CASSITGTYEQYF.

The rearrangement links TRBV19 to TRBJ2-7; 8 positions agree with TRBD2. This CDR3 contains 15 residues. Per germline, CDR1 LNHDA and CDR2 SQIVND (reference sequence). The V gene end was trimmed by 5 bases and the J gene end by 3 bases; junction bases not matched to a gene: 9. The CDR3 DNA is TGTGCCAGTAGTTTATCGAGACTAGCGTACTACGAGCAGTACTTC. Translation: CASSLSRLAYYEQYF.

The chain has TRBV9 and TRBJ2-7; D may be TRBD1 (5 bases). Germline CDR1 and CDR2: SGDLS and YYNGEE. The CDR3 is made up of 15 amino acids. The V end lost 0 bases, the J end lost 0 bases, and 10 bases lay between the germline ends. The chain's CDR3 is CASSVDQGFSYEQYF. Written as DNA, the CDR3 is TGTGCCAGCAGCGTAGATCAGGGCTTCTCCTACGAGCAGTACTTC.

This chain links TRBV7-9 with TRBJ1-1; 7 bases align to TRBD1. Trimming took 5 bases from V and 4 from J; bases not matched to a gene: 10. This CDR3 region has 15 residues. Looked up from germline, CDR1 is SEHNR and CDR2 is FQNEAQ (reference sequence). The CDR3 is CASSQRDRPFTEAFF. Written as DNA, the CDR3 is TGTGCCAGCAGCCAGCGGGACAGACCCTTCACTGAAGCTTTCTTT.

In regard to this clone: Different DNA sequences within this sample yield the same CDR3. V and J are TRBV6-5 and TRBJ2-7; possibly TRBD2 for D (6 bases). Trimming took off 0 bases at V and 4 bases at J, with 7 bases between the two ends. The CDR3 is made up of 13 amino acids. CDR1 MNHEY and CDR2 SVGAGI come from the germline V gene. CDR3 in DNA: TGTGCCAGCAGTTACTCCCGGGAGTACGAGCAGTACTTC. Translating it yields CASSYSREYEQYF.

The chain uses TRBV9 and TRBJ2-3; TRBD2 matches at 10 bases. J was trimmed by 2 bases and V by 4 bases; bases with no gene match: 4. CDR1 is SGDLS and CDR2 is YYNGEE in the germline V gene. The CDR3 has 15 amino acids. DNA of the CDR3: TGTGCCAGCAGCATTAGCGGGAGGCCCACAGATACGCAGTATTTT. This encodes CASSISGRPTDTQYF.

V gene TRBV27 combines with J gene TRBJ2-7; the D is unclear. Trimming left V 2 bases short and J 2 bases short, with 16 bases between. Germline V gene lookup returns CDR1 MNHEY and CDR2 SMNVEV (reference sequence). CDR3 length: 16 residues. The CDR3 protein is CASSLIGPSGPYEQYF. The CDR3 bases are TGTGCCAGCAGTTTAATCGGTCCTTCCGGTCCCTACGAGCAGTACTTC.

Note on this clone: This sample also contains other DNA sequences that code for the same CDR3. The chain joins TRBV9 to TRBJ2-7; the D gene could be TRBD1 or TRBD2 (5 bases each). Looked up from germline, CDR1 is SGDLS and CDR2 is YYNGEE. Trimming shortened V by 2 bases and J by 4 bases, and 13 bases separated the two germline ends. The CDR3 length is 14 residues. CDR3 residues: CASSVGVGTYEQYF. The DNA of the CDR3 is TGTGCCAGCAGCGTGGGGGTGGGGACGTACGAGCAGTACTTC.

The V and J genes are TRBV15 and TRBJ2-5, with D possibly TRBD2 on 6 matching bases. V was pared by 6 bases and J by 4 bases, with 33 bases between. CDR3 size: 20 residues. CDR1 is LNHNV and CDR2 is YYDKDF in the germline V gene (reference sequence). The CDR3 sequence is CATSPHMLGTDAYGIETQYF. CDR3 nucleotide sequence: TGTGCCACCAGTCCCCACATGTTAGGGACTGACGCGTATGGTATAGAGACCCAGTACTTC.

The V and J genes are TRBV6-5 and TRBJ1-2; D is ambiguous. V was cut by 2 bases and J by 6 bases, with 10 bases left in between. The CDR3 contains 13 residues. Germline CDR1 MNHEY, CDR2 SVGAGI. DNA for the CDR3: TGTGCCAGCAGTTACAGTCAGGTGGATGGCTACACCTTC. Amino acids: CASSYSQVDGYTF.

The rearrangement links TRBV7-6 to TRBJ2-1, with unresolved D. The germline gives CDR1 SGHVS, CDR2 FNYEAQ. Trimming cost V 5 bases and J 3 bases, with 11 bases left between them. The CDR3 totals 14 residues. The CDR3 here is CASSRAVGYNEQFF. The CDR3 bases are TGTGCCAGCAGCCGGGCGGTGGGCTACAATGAGCAGTTCTTC.

The chain uses TRBV19 and TRBJ2-1, with D possibly matching TRBD2 (5 bases). The CDR3 has 15 residues. Trimming stripped 3 bases from V and 3 bases from J, with 12 bases between. The germline CDR1 and CDR2 sequences are LNHDA and SQIVND (reference sequence). The CDR3 bases are TGTGCCAGTAGTATTGGGGAGCTAGTCTACAATGAGCAGTTCTTC. Translated: CASSIGELVYNEQFF.

The chain employs TRBV4-1 and TRBJ1-2; 7 nucleotides line up with TRBD1. CDR3 length: 15 residues. CDR1 is MGHRA and CDR2 is YSYEKL in the germline V gene. Unmatched junction bases numbered 5, after V lost 0 bases and J lost 4 bases. The CDR3 bases are TGCGCCAGCAGCCAAGATCAGGGGGACGGCTATGGCTACACCTTC. Amino acid sequence: CASSQDQGDGYGYTF.

This chain links TRBV4-1 with TRBJ1-2; D not certain. V was clipped by 0 bases and J by 0 bases, with 11 bases between them. The CDR3 length is 16 residues. The germline CDR1 and CDR2 sequences are MGHRA and YSYEKL. The chain's CDR3 is CASSQEPAATNYGYTF. The CDR3 nucleotides read TGCGCCAGCAGCCAAGAACCGGCAGCTACTAACTATGGCTACACCTTC.

The chain uses TRBV9 and TRBJ1-3; tentative D call: TRBD1 (6 bases). V was pared by 0 bases and J by 2 bases, with 6 bases between. Germline V lookup: CDR1 SGDLS, CDR2 YYNGEE. The CDR3 extends over 14 amino acids. CDR3 loop: CASSVGDTGNTIYF. CDR3 nucleotides: TGTGCCAGCAGCGTAGGGGACACTGGAAACACCATATATTTT.

Turning to this clone: This CDR3 is also generated by other DNA sequences in the sample. This sequence joins TRBV14 and TRBJ1-1, with D unresolved. CDR3 length: 13 amino acids. With 1 base removed from V and 1 base from J, the gap between germline ends came to 4 bases. CDR1 and CDR2 from the germline V gene are SGHDN and FVKESK. CDR3 DNA sequence: TGTGCCAGCAGCCAAGGACAGAACACTGAAGCTTTCTTT. Translation: CASSQGQNTEAFF.

The chain couples TRBV7-9 to TRBJ2-4, with D possibly matching TRBD2 (6 bases). V was shortened by 6 bases and J by 3 bases, with 15 bases between the two germline ends. CDR1 SEHNR and CDR2 FQNEAQ come from the germline V gene (reference sequence). The CDR3 is 15 residues long. CDR3 in DNA: TGTGCCAGCAGACCTAAGGAGGGCTACAAAAACATTCAGTACTTC. It encodes CASRPKEGYKNIQYF.

The V call is TRBV2, the J call TRBJ2-7; 7 bases line up with TRBD2. The CDR3 is 15 amino acids. Germline-derived CDR1 and CDR2 are SNHLY and FYNNEI. V shed 5 bases and J 1 base; nucleotides not matched to a gene: 8. The CDR3 loop reads CASSTLGGRSYEQYF. CDR3 bases: TGTGCCAGCAGTACCTTGGGCGGGAGATCCTACGAGCAGTACTTC.

This clone was counted a single time. No conserved phenylalanine or tryptophan is present at the end of the CDR3, so a read error is the likely explanation. The gene calls are TRBV2 and TRBJ2-7; D possibly uses TRBD1 or TRBD2 (5 bases each). The CDR3 covers 13 residues. The V and J ends lost 7 bases and 1 base respectively, with 11 bases between them. CDR1 and CDR2 (germline): SNHLY, FYNNEI. DNA of the CDR3: TGTGCCAGCATGAGGGGAGAATCCTACGAGCAGTACCTC. As protein: CASMRGESYEQYL.

The chain employs TRBV12-2 and TRBJ2-7; TRBD2, as called in the table, went unchecked against the DNA. TRBV12-2 counts as a pseudogene. The CDR3 contains 16 residues. CDR3 residues: CASRLAAGTTLGGQYF. The CDR3 DNA sequence: TGTGCAAGTCGCTTAGCCGCCGGGACTACCCTCGGAGGGCAGTACTTC.